This entry concerns a single T cell receptor (beta chain). Its antigen is unknown. The data belong to a study of cytomegalovirus exposure and HLA in healthy donors. Healthy bone marrow donors made up the donor group. The CDR3 is made up of 17 amino acids. Germline loops: CDR1 ENHRY, CDR2 SYGVKD. Germline trimming cut 0 bases from V and 3 bases from J; bases unmatched to any gene: 6. General study results and limits: At a 0.05 false discovery rate, a later analysis found roughly 17,000 TCR beta sequences to be associated with HLA alleles. Most TCR sequences were uncommon, yet certain public TCRs appeared in many donors.

Researchers ran the PCR with 60 Vbeta and 13 Jbeta primers. Produced via immunoSEQ multiplex PCR; TCRdb's table is partial and in-frame only. The sample records about 140,000 clones, approximately 78% being singletons. V gene TRBV10-3 combines with J gene TRBJ2-5, with 11 nucleotides matching TRBD2. This sequence originates from a woman between 50 and 59 years old in good health and CMV-seropositive. The sequenced material came from PBMCs. The CDR3 region is CAISESLVAGGKETQYF. The CDR3 coding sequence is TGTGCCATCAGTGAGTCGTTGGTAGCGGGAGGGAAAGAGACCCAGTACTTC.